This is a list of T cell receptor beta chains from one sample in a study of OX40 agonist ivuxolimab in advanced cancers. Measured with immunoSEQ multiplex PCR; TCRdb has only the in-frame clones, and not every one. This table holds roughly 88,000 clones, about 87% found once. The material was CD4+ or CD8+ T cells sorted from blood, obtained in a trial of the OX40 agonist ivuxolimab. The receptors shown here come from an adult with an advanced solid tumor such as melanoma, head and neck, liver or kidney cancer. Both conserved end residues are part of each CDR3. A D gene is named only where the DNA matches it firmly. Expanded clones are given a class, and other clones once, few, many or no size at all.

J gene | clone size | D gene | V gene | CDR3 length | CDR3 protein | CDR3 DNA
TRBJ2-3 | NA | NA | TRBV6-6 | 12 | CASSQTADTQYF | TGTGCCAGCAGTCAGACGGCAGATACGCAGTATTTT
TRBJ2-2 | few | NA | TRBV29-1 | 14 | CSVTKGGTAGELFF | TGCAGCGTGACCAAGGGGGGGACCGCCGGGGAGCTGTTTTTT
TRBJ2-7 | NA | TRBD1 | TRBV14 | 15 | CASSQARDRQYEQYF | TGTGCCAGCAGCCAAGCCCGGGACAGGCAATACGAGCAGTACTTC
TRBJ1-2 | NA | NA | TRBV5-6 | 16 | CASSPRTILRGYGYTF | TGTGCCAGCAGCCCCCGGACGATCCTCAGGGGCTATGGCTACACCTTC
TRBJ2-3 | NA | NA | TRBV5-8 | 14 | CASSLQVVTDTQYF | TGTGCCAGCAGCTTGCAGGTTGTCACAGATACGCAGTATTTT
TRBJ1-5 | few | NA | TRBV28 | 12 | CASSTGHQPQHF | TGTGCCAGTTCGACAGGACATCAGCCCCAGCATTTT
TRBJ1-1 | NA | NA | TRBV10-1 | 12 | CASNPGNTEAFF | TGCGCCAGCAACCCAGGTAACACTGAAGCTTTCTTT
TRBJ2-3 | NA | TRBD2 | TRBV27 | 16 | CASSPRLARSTDTQYF | TGTGCCAGCAGTCCAAGACTAGCGCGGAGCACAGATACGCAGTATTTT
TRBJ2-3 | NA | TRBD2 | TRBV7-9 | 15 | CASSRGTSGTDTQYF | TGTGCCAGCAGCAGGGGGACTAGCGGTACAGATACGCAGTATTTT
TRBJ1-6 | NA | NA | TRBV11-2 | 15 | CASSLGQGRNSPLHF | TGTGCCAGCAGCTTAGGGCAGGGGCGGAATTCACCCCTCCACTTT
TRBJ1-6 | NA | NA | TRBV6-5 | 14 | CASSDGRENSPLHF | TGTGCCAGCAGTGACGGGCGGGAAAATTCACCCCTCCACTTT
TRBJ2-1 | NA | NA | TRBV18 | 15 | CASSPSTGFYNEQFF | TGTGCCAGCTCACCATCAACGGGATTCTACAATGAGCAGTTCTTC
TRBJ1-4 | NA | NA | TRBV4-3 | 16 | CASSQDRGIANEKLFF | TGCGCCAGCAGCCAAGATCGGGGAATAGCTAATGAAAAACTGTTTTTT
TRBJ2-2 | NA | NA | TRBV6-4 | 13 | CASSRDNMGELFF | TGTGCCAGCAGCCGGGACAATATGGGGGAGCTGTTTTTT
TRBJ2-1 | NA | NA | TRBV18 | 12 | CASSTGTPEQFF | TGTGCCAGCTCAACAGGGACTCCTGAGCAGTTCTTC
TRBJ2-7 | NA | TRBD2 | TRBV18 | 14 | CASSPGTSGYEQYF | TGTGCCAGCTCACCAGGGACTAGCGGGTACGAGCAGTACTTC
TRBJ1-2 | NA | NA | TRBV2 | 12 | CAKSTGIGGYTF | TGTGCCAAATCAACAGGGATCGGTGGCTACACCTTC
TRBJ2-3 | NA | TRBD2 | TRBV6-1 | 14 | CASSEYFVAGTQYF | TGTGCCAGCAGTGAATATTTCGTAGCGGGAACGCAGTATTTT
TRBJ2-1 | NA | NA | TRBV10-3 | 14 | CAIMGARSYNEQFF | TGTGCCATCATGGGCGCAAGGTCCTACAATGAGCAGTTCTTC
TRBJ2-5 | NA | NA | TRBV19 | 12 | CASRSGRETQYF | TGTGCCAGTAGGTCAGGGAGGGAGACCCAGTACTTC
TRBJ2-1 | NA | TRBD2 | TRBV19 | 19 | CASSIFETSGWSSYNEQFF | TGTGCCAGTAGTATTTTCGAGACTAGCGGGTGGAGCTCCTACAATGAGCAGTTCTTC
TRBJ2-1 | few | TRBD2 | TRBV4-3 | 16 | CASSQGEGLADNEQFF | TGCGCCAGCAGCCAAGGGGAGGGACTAGCGGACAATGAGCAGTTCTTC
TRBJ2-6 | NA | TRBD2 | TRBV28 | 18 | CASSSVGRPLSGANVLTF | TGTGCCAGCAGCTCCGTCGGGAGGCCCCTCTCTGGGGCCAACGTCCTGACTTTC
TRBJ2-1 | NA | NA | TRBV7-3 | 17 | CASSFSTSTPTYNEQFF | TGTGCCAGCAGCTTTTCTACTAGCACACCTACCTACAATGAGCAGTTCTTC
TRBJ1-1 | NA | NA | TRBV9 | 17 | CASSGVDPGNINTEAFF | TGTGCCAGCAGCGGGGTTGACCCCGGGAATATAAACACTGAAGCTTTCTTT
TRBJ2-3 | NA | TRBD2 | TRBV2 | 15 | CASFRLAGDPDTQYF | TGTGCCAGCTTTAGACTAGCGGGAGACCCAGATACGCAGTATTTT
TRBJ1-5 | few | TRBD1 | TRBV2 | 13 | CASSRQGGQPQHF | TGTGCCAGCAGTCGACAGGGCGGTCAGCCCCAGCATTTT
TRBJ1-2 | few | TRBD1 | TRBV5-6 | 15 | CASSPLTGGGYGYTF | TGTGCCAGCAGCCCCCTGACAGGGGGCGGCTATGGCTACACCTTC
TRBJ1-1 | NA | NA | TRBV7-2 | 14 | CASSLGGGPTEAFF | TGTGCCAGCAGCCTAGGCGGGGGGCCGACTGAAGCTTTCTTT
TRBJ1-5 | NA | TRBD1 | TRBV6-1 | 15 | CASREDRARDQPQHF | TGTGCCAGCAGAGAGGACAGGGCCCGGGATCAGCCCCAGCATTTT
TRBJ2-3 | NA | TRBD2 | TRBV19 | 16 | CASSIGASGRSDTQYF | TGTGCCAGTAGTATAGGGGCTAGCGGGAGGTCGGATACGCAGTATTTT
TRBJ1-2 | NA | NA | TRBV11-2 | 13 | CASSEGGSRGYTF | TGTGCCAGCAGCGAGGGGGGGTCTCGCGGCTACACCTTC
TRBJ1-2 | NA | TRBD1 | TRBV11-2 | 14 | CASSFGQGRVGYTF | TGTGCCAGCAGCTTCGGACAGGGTAGAGTCGGCTACACCTTC
TRBJ2-3 | NA | NA | TRBV6-1 | 16 | CASSEPRGYSTDTQYF | TGTGCCAGCAGTGAACCACGGGGGTATAGCACAGATACGCAGTATTTT
TRBJ1-2 | NA | NA | TRBV18 | 15 | CASSRTGQRDYGYTF | TGTGCCAGCTCACGTACAGGGCAGAGGGACTATGGCTACACCTTC
TRBJ1-5 | NA | NA | TRBV28 | 15 | CASSLGAGVNQPQHF | TGTGCCAGCAGTTTAGGGGCAGGGGTCAATCAGCCCCAGCATTTT